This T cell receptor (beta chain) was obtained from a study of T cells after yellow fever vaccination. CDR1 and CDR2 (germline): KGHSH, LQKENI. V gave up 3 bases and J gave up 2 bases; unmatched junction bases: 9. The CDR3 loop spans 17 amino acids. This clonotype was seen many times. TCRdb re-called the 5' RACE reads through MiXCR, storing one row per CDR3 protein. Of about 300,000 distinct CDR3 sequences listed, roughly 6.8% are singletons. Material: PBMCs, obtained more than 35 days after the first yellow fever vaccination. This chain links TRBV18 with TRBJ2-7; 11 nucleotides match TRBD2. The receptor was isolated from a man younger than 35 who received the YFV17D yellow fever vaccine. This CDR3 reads CASSPVSGGVRTYEQYF. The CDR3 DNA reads TGTGCCAGCTCACCCGTTAGCGGGGGGGTTAGGACCTACGAGCAGTACTTC.